This is a list of T cell receptor beta chains from one sample in a study of T cell responses to AZD1222 COVID-19 vaccine. Only in-frame clones appear in the TCRdb table, and some are missing; sequencing was by immunoSEQ multiplex PCR. Of roughly 160,000 clones in the sample, 91% were seen once. This specimen consisted of peripheral blood, obtained on day 0 of AZD1222 vaccination. All receptors derive from an adult in good health. Each CDR3 is given with its conserved first and last residue. The order of the fields is D gene, clone size, J gene, V gene, CDR3 protein, CDR3 DNA. A D gene is named only where the DNA matches it firmly. Size is stated for part of the rows, as once, few or many counts, or as a class when the clone is expanded.

>TRBD1|-|TRBJ2-1|TRBV6-2/TRBV6-3
CASSSRDSLSYNEQFF
TGTGCCAGCAGTTCCCGGGACAGCCTCTCCTACAATGAGCAGTTCTTC
>-|once|TRBJ2-1|TRBV7-9
CATGTSGGTNEQFF
TGTGCCACGGGCACATCGGGGGGCACTAATGAGCAGTTCTTC
>-|-|TRBJ2-3|TRBV7-9
CASSSRETGYTQYF
TGTGCCAGCAGCTCCCGGGAGACGGGGTATACGCAGTATTTT
>-|once|TRBJ2-1|TRBV24-1
CATSDPLMGGQGEQFF
TGTGCCACCAGTGATCCCCTTATGGGAGGTCAGGGTGAGCAGTTCTTC
>-|-|TRBJ1-5|TRBV6-5
CASTGRQYGNQPQHF
TGTGCCAGCACCGGCAGGCAATATGGCAATCAGCCCCAGCATTTT
>-|-|TRBJ2-2|TRBV11-2
CASSPSPRGTGNTGELFF
TGTGCCAGCAGCCCATCCCCCCGGGGTACTGGGAACACCGGGGAGCTGTTTTTT
>-|-|TRBJ1-6|TRBV27
CASSYREGPLHF
TGTGCCAGCAGCTACAGGGAAGGACCCCTCCACTTT
>-|-|TRBJ1-1|TRBV27
CASGHPNTEAFF
TGTGCCAGCGGACATCCGAACACTGAAGCTTTCTTT
>-|-|TRBJ1-1|TRBV6-6
CASTTGTEAFF
TGTGCCAGCACCACGGGTACTGAAGCTTTCTTT
>-|-|TRBJ2-7|TRBV10-2
CASSESYEQYF
TGCGCCAGCAGTGAGTCCTACGAGCAGTACTTC
>TRBD1|once|TRBJ1-1|TRBV15
CATSRMDRSYAEAFF
TGTGCCACCAGCAGAATGGACAGGAGTTACGCTGAAGCTTTCTTT
>TRBD1|-|TRBJ2-2|TRBV24-1
CATSGRDRDTGELFF
TGTGCCACCAGTGGAAGGGACAGAGACACCGGGGAGCTGTTTTTT
>TRBD2|-|TRBJ2-7|TRBV11-2
CASSLVLGLVMDEQYF
TGTGCCAGCAGCTTAGTTCTGGGACTAGTTATGGACGAGCAGTACTTC
>TRBD1|-|TRBJ1-1|TRBV4-1
CASSHTGVTEAFF
TGCGCCAGCAGCCACACAGGGGTCACTGAAGCTTTCTTT
>-|-|TRBJ2-5|TRBV28
CASSSPTETQYF
TGTGCCAGCAGTTCACCCACAGAGACCCAGTACTTC
>-|few|TRBJ1-3|TRBV19
CASSKTDYSGNTIYF
TGTGCCAGTAGTAAGACAGATTACTCTGGAAACACCATATATTTT
>TRBD1|-|TRBJ1-2|TRBV3-1/TRBV3-2
CASSFGQGGYGYTF
TGTGCCAGCAGCTTCGGACAGGGTGGGTATGGCTACACCTTC
>-|few|TRBJ2-1|TRBV9
CASSSTPSSYNEQFF
TGTGCCAGCAGCTCGACCCCGAGCTCCTACAATGAGCAGTTCTTC
>-|-|TRBJ2-7|TRBV5-6
CASRRRGHEQYF
TGTGCCAGCAGACGTCGGGGACACGAGCAGTACTTC
>TRBD2|-|TRBJ2-6|TRBV9
CASSAPSGGAGANVLTF
TGTGCCAGCAGCGCCCCTAGCGGGGGAGCTGGGGCCAACGTCCTGACTTTC
>-|-|TRBJ1-5|TRBV6-5
CASSYSRDSNQPQHF
TGTGCCAGCAGTTACTCAAGGGATAGCAATCAGCCCCAGCATTTT
>-|-|TRBJ1-4|TRBV30
CAWSGGPNEKLFF
TGTGCCTGGAGTGGGGGGCCCAATGAAAAACTGTTTTTT
>-|-|TRBJ1-5|TRBV9
CASSLRINQPQHF
TGTGCCAGCAGCCTCAGGATCAATCAGCCCCAGCATTTT
>-|-|TRBJ2-3|TRBV29-1
CSVEDRGSHLFSTDTQYF
TGCAGCGTTGAAGATAGAGGGTCACATTTATTTAGCACAGATACGCAGTATTTT
>TRBD2|-|TRBJ2-2|TRBV7-9
CASSPTPAGGISGELFF
TGTGCCAGCAGCCCCACCCCGGCGGGAGGAATTTCCGGGGAGCTGTTTTTT
>-|-|TRBJ1-1|TRBV14
CASSQANTEAFF
TGTGCCAGCAGCCAAGCGAACACTGAAGCTTTCTTT
>-|-|TRBJ2-7|TRBV20-1
CSASSTASYEQYF
TGCAGTGCTAGTTCGACTGCGTCCTACGAGCAGTACTTC
>-|-|TRBJ2-1|TRBV3-1/TRBV3-2
CASSQNYGSYNEQFF
TGTGCCAGCAGTCAAAACTACGGCTCCTACAATGAGCAGTTCTTC
>TRBD1|-|TRBJ1-2|TRBV5-1
CASRQTGEQRGYTF
TGCGCCAGCCGTCAGACAGGGGAGCAACGTGGCTACACCTTC
>TRBD1|-|TRBJ2-7|TRBV11-2
CASSPLDRVHEQYF
TGTGCCAGCAGCCCCCTGGACAGGGTCCACGAGCAGTACTTC
>TRBD2|-|TRBJ2-7|TRBV7-9
CASSLAASGGYEQYF
TGTGCCAGCAGCTTAGCGGCTAGCGGAGGCTACGAGCAGTACTTC
>-|-|TRBJ2-2|TRBV3-1/TRBV3-2
CASSQAVHRELFF
TGTGCCAGCAGCCAAGCAGTGCACCGGGAGCTGTTTTTT
>-|-|TRBJ2-1|TRBV7-9
CASSLTGYEQFF
TGTGCCAGCAGCTTAACAGGCTATGAGCAGTTCTTC
>-|-|TRBJ1-2|TRBV12-3/TRBV12-4
CASSPMLSLGYTF
TGTGCCAGCAGTCCCATGTTATCTCTTGGCTACACCTTC
>-|-|TRBJ2-1|TRBV13
CASSLDLSSYNEQFF
TGTGCCAGCAGCTTAGACCTTAGCTCCTACAATGAGCAGTTCTTC
>-|-|TRBJ1-4|TRBV5-4
CASSSYQGRGEKLFF
TGTGCCAGCAGCTCCTATCAGGGGAGAGGTGAAAAACTGTTTTTT
>-|-|TRBJ1-6|TRBV19
CASSGGNSYNSPLHF
TGTGCCAGTTCCGGGGGCAACTCCTATAATTCACCCCTCCACTTT
>-|-|TRBJ2-3|TRBV15
CATSRVSGDTQYF
TGTGCCACCAGCAGAGTATCAGGGGATACGCAGTATTTT
>-|-|TRBJ2-5|TRBV7-2
CASSPGTFQETQYF
TGTGCCAGCAGCCCCGGGACTTTCCAGGAGACCCAGTACTTC
>-|-|TRBJ2-3|TRBV7-2
CASSSSRGLTSSTDTQYF
TGTGCCAGCAGCAGTAGCCGGGGCCTAACATCTAGCACAGATACGCAGTATTTT
>-|-|TRBJ1-3|TRBV21-1
CASSKSIRGNTIYF
TGTGCCAGCAGCAAATCTATCCGGGGAAACACCATATATTTT
>TRBD1|-|TRBJ1-6|TRBV19
CASSIGTGQDSPLHF
TGTGCCAGTAGTATCGGGACAGGGCAAGACTCACCCCTCCACTTT
>TRBD1|-|TRBJ1-2|TRBV28
CASSNIRGTGYWSGYTF
TGTGCCAGCAGTAACATACGGGGGACAGGGTATTGGTCGGGCTACACCTTC
>-|-|TRBJ1-2|TRBV6-5
CASSYPGPPYGYTF
TGTGCCAGCAGTTACCCAGGGCCCCCGTATGGCTACACCTTC
>-|-|TRBJ2-7|TRBV6-6
CASSYRSAASSYEQYF
TGTGCCAGCAGTTACCGCTCTGCTGCTAGCTCCTACGAGCAGTACTTC